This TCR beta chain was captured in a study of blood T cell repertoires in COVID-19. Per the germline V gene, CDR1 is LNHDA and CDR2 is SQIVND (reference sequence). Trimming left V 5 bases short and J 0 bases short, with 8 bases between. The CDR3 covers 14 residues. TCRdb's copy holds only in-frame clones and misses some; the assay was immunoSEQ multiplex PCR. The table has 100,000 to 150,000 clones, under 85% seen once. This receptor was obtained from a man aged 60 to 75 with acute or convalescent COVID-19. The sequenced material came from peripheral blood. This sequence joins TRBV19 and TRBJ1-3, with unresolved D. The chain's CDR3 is CASSSGVSGNTIYF. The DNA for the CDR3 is TGTGCCAGTAGTTCTGGAGTCTCTGGAAACACCATATATTTT.